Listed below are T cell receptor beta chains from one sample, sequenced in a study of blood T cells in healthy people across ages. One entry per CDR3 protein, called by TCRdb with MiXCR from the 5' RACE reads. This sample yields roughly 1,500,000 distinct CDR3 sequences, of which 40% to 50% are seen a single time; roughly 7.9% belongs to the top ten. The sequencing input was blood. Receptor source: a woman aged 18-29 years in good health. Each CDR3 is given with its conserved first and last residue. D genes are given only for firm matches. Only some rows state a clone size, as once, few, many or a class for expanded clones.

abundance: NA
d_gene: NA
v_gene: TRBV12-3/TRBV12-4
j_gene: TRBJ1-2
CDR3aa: CASRGSENGGYTF
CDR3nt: TGTGCCAGCCGTGGGTCGGAAAACGGAGGCTACACCTTC

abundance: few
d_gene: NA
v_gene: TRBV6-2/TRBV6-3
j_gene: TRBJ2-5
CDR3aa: CASSFYRRATEETQYF
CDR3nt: TGTGCCAGCAGTTTCTATCGTCGAGCCACCGAAGAGACCCAGTACTTC

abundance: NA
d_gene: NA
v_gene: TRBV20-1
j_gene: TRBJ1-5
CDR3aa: CSAPSGSVHQPQHF
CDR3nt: TGCAGTGCTCCCTCGGGGTCGGTTCATCAGCCCCAGCATTTT

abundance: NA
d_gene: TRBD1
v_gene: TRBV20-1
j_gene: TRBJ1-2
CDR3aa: CSARDHDRGAGGCTF
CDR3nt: TGCAGTGCTAGAGATCATGACAGGGGCGCGGGTGGCTGCACCTTC

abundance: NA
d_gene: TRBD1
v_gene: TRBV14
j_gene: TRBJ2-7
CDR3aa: CASSRSGTGGEQYF
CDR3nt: TGTGCCAGCAGCCGATCCGGGACAGGGGGCGAGCAGTACTTC

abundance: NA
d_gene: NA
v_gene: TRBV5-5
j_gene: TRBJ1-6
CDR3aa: CASSPEGGPTNSPLHF
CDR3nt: TGTGCCAGCAGCCCAGAGGGTGGGCCGACGAATTCACCCCTCCACTTT

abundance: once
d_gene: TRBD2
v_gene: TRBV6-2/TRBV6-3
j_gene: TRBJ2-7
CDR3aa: CASLRREGRNEQYF
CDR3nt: TGTGCCAGCCTCCGGCGGGAGGGCCGGAATGAGCAGTACTTC

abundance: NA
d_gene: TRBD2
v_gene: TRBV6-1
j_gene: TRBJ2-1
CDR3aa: CASRTGGGSYEQFF
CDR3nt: TGTGCCAGCAGGACCGGGGGGGGCTCCTACGAGCAGTTCTTC

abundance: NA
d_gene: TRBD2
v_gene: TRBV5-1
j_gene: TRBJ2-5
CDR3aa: CASSETPLAGQETQYF
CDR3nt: TGCGCCAGCAGCGAAACACCGCTAGCGGGACAAGAGACCCAGTACTTC

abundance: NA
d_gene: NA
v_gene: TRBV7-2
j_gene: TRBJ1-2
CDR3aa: CASSFRDQVRGYTF
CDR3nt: TGTGCCAGCAGCTTTAGGGACCAAGTCCGCGGCTACACCTTC

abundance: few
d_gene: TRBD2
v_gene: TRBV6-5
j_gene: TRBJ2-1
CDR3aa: CASCGRGVKNEQFF
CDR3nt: TGTGCCAGCTGCGGGCGGGGGGTGAAGAATGAGCAGTTCTTC

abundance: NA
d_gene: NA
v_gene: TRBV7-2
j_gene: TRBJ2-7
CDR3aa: CASSLNFFVTGPFYEQYF
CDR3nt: TGTGCCAGCAGCTTAAATTTCTTTGTAACAGGGCCCTTCTATGAGCAGTACTTC

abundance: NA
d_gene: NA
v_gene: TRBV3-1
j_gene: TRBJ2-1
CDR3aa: CASSQERAGYNEQFF
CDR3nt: TGTGCCAGCAGCCAAGAACGAGCGGGTTACAATGAGCAGTTCTTC

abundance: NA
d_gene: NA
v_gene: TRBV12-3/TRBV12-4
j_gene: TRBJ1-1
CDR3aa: CASRPGETEAFF
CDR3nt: TGTGCCAGCAGGCCCGGGGAGACTGAAGCTTTCTTT

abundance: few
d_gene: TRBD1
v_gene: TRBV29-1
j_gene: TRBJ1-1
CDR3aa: CSVGRDSYTEAFF
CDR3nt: TGCAGCGTGGGCCGGGACAGTTACACTGAAGCTTTCTTT

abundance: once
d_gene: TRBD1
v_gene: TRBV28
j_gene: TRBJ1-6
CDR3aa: CASSQRTGGDSPLHF
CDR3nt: TGTGCCAGCAGTCAAAGGACAGGGGGCGATTCACCCCTCCACTTT

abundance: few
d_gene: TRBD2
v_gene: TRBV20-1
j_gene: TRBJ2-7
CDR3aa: CSAPAGRPYEQYF
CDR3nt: TGCAGTGCTCCAGCGGGACGGCCCTACGAGCAGTACTTC

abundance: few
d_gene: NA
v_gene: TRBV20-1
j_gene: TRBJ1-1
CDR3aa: CSASGSGTEAFF
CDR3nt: TGCAGTGCTAGCGGTTCGGGGACTGAAGCTTTCTTT

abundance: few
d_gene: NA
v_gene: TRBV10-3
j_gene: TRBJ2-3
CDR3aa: CAIRGQRETDTQYF
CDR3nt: TGTGCCATCAGGGGACAAAGGGAGACAGATACGCAGTATTTT

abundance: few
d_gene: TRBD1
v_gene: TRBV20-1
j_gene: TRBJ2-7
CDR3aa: CSATTPGQGTYEQYF
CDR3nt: TGCAGTGCTACCACTCCGGGACAGGGCACCTACGAGCAGTACTTC

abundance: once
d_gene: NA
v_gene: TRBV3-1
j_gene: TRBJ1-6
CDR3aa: CASSPSGGWLGSPLHF
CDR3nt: TGTGCCAGCAGCCCGAGCGGGGGTTGGTTAGGTTCACCCCTCCACTTT

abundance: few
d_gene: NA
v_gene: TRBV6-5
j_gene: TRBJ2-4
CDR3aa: CASSYSGQGSSKNIQYF
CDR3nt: TGTGCCAGCAGTTACTCGGGGCAGGGGTCTTCCAAAAACATTCAGTACTTC

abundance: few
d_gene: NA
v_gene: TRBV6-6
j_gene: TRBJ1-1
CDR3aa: CASSYPTRLESNTEAFF
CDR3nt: TGTGCCAGCAGTTACCCGACCCGTCTCGAGTCGAACACTGAAGCTTTCTTT

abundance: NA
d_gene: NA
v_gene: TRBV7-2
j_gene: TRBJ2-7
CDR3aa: CASSSYRHYEQYF
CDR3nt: TGTGCCAGCAGCTCCTACCGCCACTACGAGCAGTACTTC

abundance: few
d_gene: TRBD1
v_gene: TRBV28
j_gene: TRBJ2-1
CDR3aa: CASSLPGTGGNEQFF
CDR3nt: TGTGCCAGCAGTTTACCCGGGACAGGGGGCAATGAGCAGTTCTTC

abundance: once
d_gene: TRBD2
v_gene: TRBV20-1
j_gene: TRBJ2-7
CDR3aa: CSARVSGGRPYNEQYF
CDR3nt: TGCAGTGCTAGAGTGAGCGGCGGGAGGCCCTACAATGAGCAGTACTTC

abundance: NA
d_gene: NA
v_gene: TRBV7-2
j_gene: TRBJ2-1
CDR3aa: CASSVRQSGEQFF
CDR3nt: TGTGCCAGCAGCGTCAGACAGAGTGGTGAGCAGTTCTTC

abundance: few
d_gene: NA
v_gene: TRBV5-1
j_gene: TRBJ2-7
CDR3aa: CASSSTYGSYEQYF
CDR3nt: TGCGCCAGCAGCTCAACCTATGGAAGTTACGAGCAGTACTTC

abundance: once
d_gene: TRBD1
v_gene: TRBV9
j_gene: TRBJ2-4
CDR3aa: CASSGQGARWNIQYF
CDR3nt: TGTGCCAGCAGCGGACAGGGGGCGCGGTGGAACATTCAGTACTTC

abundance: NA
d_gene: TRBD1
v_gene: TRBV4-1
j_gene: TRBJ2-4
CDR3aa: CASSQGDRVQNIQYF
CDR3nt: TGCGCCAGCAGCCAAGGGGACAGGGTGCAAAACATTCAGTACTTC

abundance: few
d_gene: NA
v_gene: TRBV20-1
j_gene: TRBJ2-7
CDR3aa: CSVLAGEFAYEQYF
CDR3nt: TGCAGTGTATTGGCAGGAGAATTCGCCTACGAGCAGTACTTC

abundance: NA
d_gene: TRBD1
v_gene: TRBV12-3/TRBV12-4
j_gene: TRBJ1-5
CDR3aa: CARIGGQNNQPQHF
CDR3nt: TGTGCCCGCATTGGGGGACAGAACAATCAGCCCCAGCATTTT

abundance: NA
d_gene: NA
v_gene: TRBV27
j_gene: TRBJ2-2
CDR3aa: CASRPGVWPGELFF
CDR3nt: TGTGCCAGCCGGCCCGGGGTTTGGCCCGGGGAGCTGTTTTTT

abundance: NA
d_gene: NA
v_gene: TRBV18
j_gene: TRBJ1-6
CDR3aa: CASSPLGQNSPLHF
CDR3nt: TGTGCCAGCTCACCGCTAGGACAGAATTCACCCCTCCACTTT

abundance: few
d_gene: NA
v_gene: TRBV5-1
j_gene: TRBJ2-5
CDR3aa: CASSRNLVWGGETQYF
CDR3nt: TGCGCCAGCAGCCGGAATTTGGTCTGGGGAGGCGAGACCCAGTACTTC

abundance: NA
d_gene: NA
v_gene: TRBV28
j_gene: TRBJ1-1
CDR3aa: CASRERGPGTEAFF
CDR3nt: TGTGCCAGCAGAGAACGGGGTCCGGGCACTGAAGCTTTCTTT

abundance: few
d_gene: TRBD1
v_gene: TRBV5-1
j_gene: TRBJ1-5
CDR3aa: CASSVGTANQPQHF
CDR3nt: TGCGCCAGCAGCGTCGGGACAGCTAATCAGCCCCAGCATTTT